The rows below give T cell receptor beta chains drawn from one sample of a study of blood T cell repertoires in COVID-19. Sequencing used immunoSEQ multiplex PCR; TCRdb keeps in-frame clones, though not all of them. Of about 250,000 clones listed, about 85% are singletons. The specimen was PBMCs or T cells enriched from blood (not recorded which). The source is a woman aged 45-65 years who had recovered from COVID-19. Each CDR3 is given with its conserved first and last residue. A D gene is named only where the DNA matches it firmly. The listing skips clone size in some rows; elsewhere it reads once, few, many or a size class.

clone size: -
D gene: TRBD1
V gene: TRBV19
J gene: TRBJ1-5
CDR3 protein: CASSIVTGGNQPQHF
CDR3 DNA: TGTGCCAGTAGTATAGTGACAGGGGGCAATCAGCCCCAGCATTTT

clone size: few
D gene: -
V gene: TRBV29-1
J gene: TRBJ2-1
CDR3 protein: CSLGRDSYNEQFF
CDR3 DNA: TGCAGCCTGGGCCGGGACTCCTACAATGAGCAGTTCTTC

clone size: -
D gene: TRBD1
V gene: TRBV28
J gene: TRBJ1-4
CDR3 protein: CASRSGTGREKLFF
CDR3 DNA: TGTGCCAGCAGGTCCGGGACAGGGAGAGAAAAACTGTTTTTT

clone size: few
D gene: TRBD1
V gene: TRBV4-2
J gene: TRBJ1-5
CDR3 protein: CASSQETGGGNQPQHF
CDR3 DNA: TGTGCCAGCAGCCAGGAGACAGGGGGCGGCAATCAGCCCCAGCATTTT

clone size: -
D gene: TRBD1
V gene: TRBV6-5
J gene: TRBJ2-7
CDR3 protein: CASSYSNRGSYEQYF
CDR3 DNA: TGTGCCAGCAGTTACTCGAACAGGGGTTCCTACGAGCAGTACTTC

clone size: -
D gene: TRBD1
V gene: TRBV19
J gene: TRBJ2-2
CDR3 protein: CASSMDRTTGELFF
CDR3 DNA: TGTGCCAGTAGTATGGACAGGACCACCGGGGAGCTGTTTTTT

clone size: once
D gene: TRBD2
V gene: TRBV3-1/TRBV3-2
J gene: TRBJ2-1
CDR3 protein: CASIDGTSGRKSYNEQFF
CDR3 DNA: TGTGCCAGCATCGACGGGACTAGCGGGAGGAAATCCTACAATGAGCAGTTCTTC

clone size: once
D gene: -
V gene: TRBV15
J gene: TRBJ2-7
CDR3 protein: CATSSSLPSGGYEQYF
CDR3 DNA: TGTGCCACCAGCAGCTCCCTGCCCAGCGGTGGATACGAGCAGTACTTC

clone size: -
D gene: TRBD1
V gene: TRBV29-1
J gene: TRBJ1-2
CDR3 protein: CSDGQDRGIYGYTF
CDR3 DNA: TGCAGCGATGGACAGGACAGGGGGATCTATGGCTACACCTTC

clone size: -
D gene: TRBD2
V gene: TRBV7-3
J gene: TRBJ2-3
CDR3 protein: CASSLLSGGTDTQYF
CDR3 DNA: TGTGCCAGCAGCTTGCTGAGCGGGGGCACAGATACGCAGTATTTT

clone size: -
D gene: -
V gene: TRBV20-1
J gene: TRBJ1-5
CDR3 protein: CSASGRGNQPQHF
CDR3 DNA: TGCAGTGCTAGTGGGAGAGGCAATCAGCCCCAGCATTTT

clone size: -
D gene: TRBD1
V gene: TRBV11-2
J gene: TRBJ2-3
CDR3 protein: CASSSDLSSDRATDTQYF
CDR3 DNA: TGTGCCAGCAGCAGCGATCTATCCTCGGACAGGGCGACAGATACGCAGTATTTT

clone size: -
D gene: TRBD2
V gene: TRBV28
J gene: TRBJ2-3
CDR3 protein: CASSLVASGRVDTQYF
CDR3 DNA: TGTGCCAGCAGTTTAGTTGCTAGCGGGAGGGTAGATACGCAGTATTTT

clone size: -
D gene: TRBD1
V gene: TRBV28
J gene: TRBJ2-1
CDR3 protein: CASHNRGSYNEQFF
CDR3 DNA: TGTGCCAGCCACAACAGGGGAAGCTACAATGAGCAGTTCTTC

clone size: -
D gene: -
V gene: TRBV7-8
J gene: TRBJ1-1
CDR3 protein: CASSIGQPRMNTEAFF
CDR3 DNA: TGTGCCAGCAGCATAGGACAGCCTCGCATGAACACTGAAGCTTTCTTT